Listed below are T cell receptor beta chains from one sample, sequenced in a study of T cells after somatic rescue of genetic block. The protocol was immunoSEQ multiplex PCR, while the TCRdb copy is restricted to in-frame clones and leaves out a portion. The table includes under 150,000 clones, 85% to 95% detected once. Sample: peripheral blood mononuclear cells (PBMCs). These receptors originate from a woman between 18 and 30 years old. CDR3s leave out the opening cysteine and the closing phenylalanine or tryptophan.

v_call	j_call	cdr3_aa
TRBV5-1	TRBJ2-1	ASGLAGLSYNEQF
TRBV7-6	TRBJ2-5	ASSLAGLAGGQETQY
TRBV7-2	TRBJ1-2	ASSSGQGANYGYT
TRBV27	TRBJ2-6	ASSLYEVASGANVLT
TRBV2	TRBJ2-2	ASRETGLNTGELF
TRBV6-5	TRBJ1-2	ASRRGGTAYGYT
TRBV4-3	TRBJ2-1	ASSPRWGTGGNEQF
TRBV7-3	TRBJ2-2	ASSLGRNTGELF
TRBV5-8	TRBJ1-2	ASSFGQGFGYT
TRBV7-9	TRBJ1-5	ASSLGKGENQPQH
TRBV9	TRBJ2-3	ASTGGGALTTDTQY
TRBV28	TRBJ2-7	ASVNRLWAYEQY
TRBV4-1	TRBJ1-2	ASSQEAVGTPS
TRBV12-5	TRBJ2-7	ASALGQGNHEQY
TRBV2	TRBJ2-2	ASSVRNTGELF
TRBV6-4	TRBJ1-1	ASSAQENTEAF
TRBV19	TRBJ1-1	ASTQGTREAF
TRBV4-3	TRBJ1-6	ASSQDRSGDSPLH
TRBV6-5	TRBJ2-7	ASSGTAGSYEQY
TRBV10-3	TRBJ1-2	AISEQEGKGYT
TRBV11-2	TRBJ2-7	ASSFGPQQGTEQY
TRBV2	TRBJ1-1	ASSGGYTEAF
TRBV28	TRBJ2-5	ASRRQVQETQY
TRBV28	TRBJ1-4	ASTRVNEKLF
TRBV18	TRBJ2-7	ASSPQQGATYEQY
TRBV7-2	TRBJ2-7	ASSLGEGPYEQY
TRBV9	TRBJ1-1	ASSPSGGDNTEAF
TRBV5-1	TRBJ2-3	ASSRGQSTDTQY
TRBV7-2	TRBJ1-2	ASSLVSGTANYGYT
TRBV5-4	TRBJ2-6	ASSSDPDPGANVLT
TRBV7-2	TRBJ1-4	ASSSTGRGEKLF
TRBV6-5	TRBJ1-2	ASSPQQGYGGYT
TRBV20-1	TRBJ1-1	SARGRTEAF
TRBV10-3	TRBJ2-7	AISDRGGNEQY
TRBV6-5	TRBJ1-2	ASSYSRNRGRGGYT
TRBV9	TRBJ2-5	ASSVAGPTETQY
TRBV19	TRBJ1-1	ASSSQHSTEAF
TRBV18	TRBJ1-2	ASSPEGQSYGYT
TRBV7-9	TRBJ1-2	ASSWDRVGYT
TRBV2	TRBJ2-1	ASRGRVPYNEQF